These 18 T cell receptor beta chains share one sample of origin, sequenced in a study of T cell clones after liver transplantation. The repertoire was sequenced with immunoSEQ multiplex PCR; TCRdb's copy has only in-frame clones and lacks some. The repertoire holds more than 95,000 clones, more than 75% seen once, with over 0.75% in the top ten. The input for sequencing was CD4+ T cells from blood, taken before liver transplant. These receptors were taken from a human donor who received a liver transplant.

This chain joins TRBV11-2 and TRBJ2-3; the D gene could be TRBD1 or TRBD2 (5 bases each). Germline CDR1 is SGHAT and CDR2 is FQNNGV. The length of the CDR3 is 14 residues. Trimming took off 8 bases at V and 1 base at J, with 13 bases between the two ends. CDR3: CASPPLGGTDTQYF. CDR3 sequence (DNA): TGTGCCAGCCCCCCGCTGGGGGGCACAGATACGCAGTATTTT. The full variable domain, rest sourced from reference TRBV11-2 and TRBJ2-3, is EAGVAQSPRYKIIEKRQSVAFWCNPISGHATLYWYQQILGQGPKLLIQFQNNGVVDDSQLPKDRFSAERLKGVDSTLKIQPAKLEDSAVYLCASPPLGGTDTQYFGPGTRLTVL.

J is TRBJ1-6 and V is TRBV19; 11 bases align to TRBD1. The germline V gene has CDR1 LNHDA and CDR2 SQIVND (reference sequence). The CDR3 totals 14 residues. V dropped 5 bases and J dropped 10; count of bases not matched to a gene: 4. The CDR3 sequence is CASSPDRGRSPLHF. As DNA, the CDR3 is TGTGCCAGTAGTCCGGACAGGGGGCGATCACCCCTCCACTTT.

The chain uses TRBV6-5 and TRBJ1-6; perhaps TRBD1 as D (5 bases). V shed 5 bases and J shed 13 bases, with 18 bases lying between them. The CDR3 runs 14 residues. Per the germline V gene, CDR1 is MNHEY and CDR2 is SVGAGI. As DNA, the CDR3 is TGTGCCAGCAGTCCCCTCGGGGCCCGGGACCCCCTCCACTTT. It specifies CASSPLGARDPLHF.

The CDR3 DNA reads TGTGCCAGCAGCGCCGCACAGTCGAACACTGAAGCTTTCTTT. Protein product: CASSAAQSNTEAFF. The V and J genes are TRBV9 and TRBJ1-1, with no clear D. V shed 3 bases and J shed 1 base, with 10 bases lying between them. Per the germline V gene, CDR1 is SGDLS and CDR2 is YYNGEE. The CDR3 totals 14 residues. Full variable domain (remainder filled in from reference TRBV9 and TRBJ1-1): DSGVTQTPKHLITATGQRVTLRCSPRSGDLSVYWYQQSLDQGLQFLIQYYNGEERAKGNILERFSAQQFPDLHSELNLSSLELGDSALYFCASSAAQSNTEAFFGQGTRLTVV.

The gene calls are TRBV4-3 and TRBJ2-4; 7 nucleotides agree with TRBD1. J was trimmed by 5 bases and V by 4 bases; bases with no gene match: 5. Germline V CDR1 and CDR2: LGHNA, YSLEER. The CDR3 is made up of 14 amino acids. The CDR3 protein is CASSPGQVENIQYF. The CDR3 nucleotides read TGCGCCAGCAGCCCAGGACAGGTCGAAAACATTCAGTACTTC.

The rearrangement joins TRBV19 to TRBJ1-2; 8 bases map to TRBD1. Germline trimming cut 8 bases from V and 4 bases from J; bases unmatched to any gene: 3. The CDR3 has 12 amino acids. Per germline, CDR1 LNHDA and CDR2 SQIVND (reference sequence). Written as DNA, the CDR3 is TGTGCCAGTTCCGGACAGGGCTATGGCTACACCTTC. Translated: CASSGQGYGYTF.

This clone was observed a few times. The rearrangement links TRBV5-1 to TRBJ2-5, with 9 nucleotides matching TRBD2. The CDR3 spans 16 residues. After removal of 0 bases from V and 2 bases from J, the junction contained 5 bases not matched to a gene. Germline CDR1 is SGHRS and CDR2 is YFSETQ. Here the CDR3 reads CASSLDAGGRQETQYF. CDR3 DNA: TGCGCCAGCAGCTTGGATGCGGGGGGGCGGCAAGAGACCCAGTACTTC.

This sequence joins TRBV7-2 and TRBJ1-1; D is uncertain. Germline V gene data show CDR1 as SGHTA and CDR2 as FQGNSA. The CDR3 loop spans 15 amino acids. V dropped 8 bases and J dropped 3 bases, with 19 bases sitting between them. The CDR3 DNA reads as TGTGCCAGCCGGACTCTTCCGCAGTGGGACACTGAAGCTTTCTTT. Amino acids: CASRTLPQWDTEAFF. Using reference TRBV7-2 and TRBJ1-1 for the parts outside the CDR3, the full variable domain is GAGVSQSPSNKVTEKGKDVELRCDPISGHTALYWYRQSLGQGLEFLIYFQGNSAPDKSGLPSDRFSAERTGGSVSTLTIQRTQQEDSAVYLCASRTLPQWDTEAFFGQGTRLTVV.

The chain joins TRBV27 to TRBJ1-1; no reliable D call. V was trimmed by 2 bases and J by 6 bases, leaving 10 bases between them. Germline loops: CDR1 MNHEY, CDR2 SMNVEV (reference sequence). The CDR3 covers 13 residues. Here the CDR3 DNA reads TGTGCCAGCAGTTTACGGGCGCCGGCTGAAGCTTTCTTT. Its translation: CASSLRAPAEAFF.

The sample holds one count of this clone. The chain employs TRBV30 and TRBJ2-2; TRBD1 might be the D (6 bases). This CDR3 is 16 amino acids long. V lost 0 bases, J lost 3 bases, and 14 bases lay in between. The V gene's germline CDR1 is GTSNPN and CDR2 SVGIG (reference sequence). This chain's CDR3 is CAWSVLRQVYTGELFF. The CDR3, as DNA: TGTGCCTGGAGTGTACTGCGACAGGTATACACCGGGGAGCTGTTTTTT. The variable domain in full, with the rest retrieved from reference TRBV30 and TRBJ2-2, is SQTIHQWPATLVQPVGSPLSLECTVEGTSNPNLYWYRQAAGRGLQLLFYSVGIGQISSEVPQNLSASRPQDRQFILSSKKLLLSDSGFYLCAWSVLRQVYTGELFFGEGSRLTVL.

In its sample, this clone was seen a few times. The rearrangement links TRBV10-3 to TRBJ2-1; TRBD2 agrees at 8 bases. This CDR3 is built from 17 residues. V was pared by 4 bases and J by 1 base, with 9 bases of the junction left unmatched. The germline CDR1 and CDR2 sequences are ENHRY and SYGVKD. The CDR3 DNA follows: TGTGCCATCAGTGGGAGACTAGCGTCCATGTCCTACAATGAGCAGTTCTTC. Translating it yields CAISGRLASMSYNEQFF.

DNA for the CDR3: TGTGCCTGGAGGATCGGGACCGGGAACACTGAAGCTTTCTTT. This sequence encodes CAWRIGTGNTEAFF. This chain uses TRBV30 with TRBJ1-1; D possibly corresponds to TRBD1 (5 bases). The germline V gene has CDR1 GTSNPN and CDR2 SVGIG (reference sequence). CDR3 length: 14 residues. V lost 3 bases and J lost 1, with 12 bases in between.

The J gene is TRBJ1-3, the V gene TRBV4-3; D remains ambiguous. This CDR3 contains 14 residues. V was trimmed by 0 bases and J by 4 bases, leaving 7 bases between them. Germline V CDR1 and CDR2: LGHNA, YSLEER. The CDR3: CASSQESTGNTIYF. The CDR3 DNA reads as TGCGCCAGCAGCCAAGAATCGACAGGAAACACCATATATTTT.

CDR3 DNA sequence: TGCAGCGTTAGGACTAGCGGGAGCCACGAGCAGTACTTC. It specifies CSVRTSGSHEQYF. The rearrangement joins TRBV29-1 to TRBJ2-7; TRBD2 matches at 13 bases. V lost 5 bases to trimming and J lost 5 bases; unmatched junction nucleotides: 3. This CDR3 region has 13 residues. CDR1 is SQVTM, CDR2 ANQGSEA, per germline.

The table lists this clone with a few counts. The chain employs TRBV5-1 and TRBJ1-2; no definite D call. Germline lookup yields CDR1 SGHRS and CDR2 YFSETQ. CDR3 length: 13 amino acids. V was shortened by 0 bases and J by 2 bases, with 5 bases between the two germline ends. The CDR3 here is CASSLVQNYGYTF. In nucleotides, the CDR3 is TGCGCCAGCAGCTTGGTACAGAACTATGGCTACACCTTC.

The gene calls are TRBV5-1 and TRBJ2-1; D perhaps matches TRBD1 (5 bases). V was shortened by 0 bases and J by 10 bases, with 8 bases between the two germline ends. This CDR3 is built from 12 residues. Germline CDR1 reads SGHRS; CDR2 reads YFSETQ. The CDR3 region has the DNA TGCGCCAGCAGCTTGGTCCAGGGAGAGCAGTTCTTC. This translates into CASSLVQGEQFF.

V usage is TRBV2 and J usage is TRBJ2-3, with 7 bases identical to TRBD1. Per germline, CDR1 SNHLY and CDR2 FYNNEI. J was trimmed by 3 bases and V by 6 bases; bases with no gene match: 3. The CDR3 extends over 13 amino acids. CDR3: CASREDRTDTQYF. Written as DNA, the CDR3 is TGTGCCAGCAGGGAGGACAGGACAGATACGCAGTATTTT.

The rearrangement uses TRBV11-2 and TRBJ2-5; TRBD2 might be the D (6 bases). V lost 7 bases and J lost 5, with 17 bases in between. Looked up from germline, CDR1 is SGHAT and CDR2 is FQNNGV. The CDR3 runs 14 residues. The CDR3 DNA is TGTGCCAGCATCCGATGGGGGGTCCAGGAGACCCAGTACTTC. Its protein is CASIRWGVQETQYF.